This T cell receptor beta chain emerged from a study of graft-versus-host responses after intestinal transplantation. Looking at the study overall: Transplant recipients had multivisceral, liver-intestinal, or isolated intestinal grafts. Induction with anti-thymocyte globulin, then tacrolimus and steroids for approximately three years, was given to all recipients. Overall study findings and caveats: Recipient marrow showed GvH clones, some seen first in ileum or blood. Association was observed between peak circulating GvH clone levels and early post-transplant HvG declines.

Some clones are missing from TCRdb's copy, which holds only in-frame ones; the method was immunoSEQ multiplex PCR. This sample carries fewer than 20,000 clones, roughly 80% of them seen once, and the ten largest clones take around 7.8%. Tissue from the graft was processed to free its intraepithelial and lamina propria lymphocytes. In germline, CDR1 is SGHNT, CDR2 YYREEE (reference sequence). The CDR3 has 13 amino acids. V lost 2 bases to trimming and J lost 3 bases, with 8 bases between them. As regards this clone: Its specificity is not known.

This chain joins TRBV5-4 and TRBJ1-1, with D maybe TRBD1 (5 bases). This specimen was ileum tissue, taken around 470 days after intestinal transplant. This receptor was identified in a human patient who received an intestinal transplant, so some T cells may come from the graft donor. CDR3 sequence (DNA): TGTGCCAGCAGCTTCGGGGCGGACACTGAAGCTTTCTTT. This encodes CASSFGADTEAFF.